The next 21 T cell receptor beta chains were all read from a single sample in a study of identical twins. TCRdb re-derived calls from the 5' RACE reads in MiXCR, one entry per CDR3 protein. The sample lists about 480,000 distinct CDR3 sequences, approximately 15% occurring once. These data also formed part of another study, on yellow fever vaccine responses in identical twins.

Sequenced material: CD4+ T cells sorted from blood. All receptors come from a woman aged 18-30 years in good health.

This clonotype appeared a few times. The rearrangement links TRBV7-8 to TRBJ2-7, with 7 bases fitting TRBD2. Germline V gives CDR1 SGHVS, CDR2 FQNEAQ. This CDR3 spans 17 amino acids. Trimming cost V 5 bases and J 0 bases; bases outside gene matches: 13. The CDR3 nucleotides are TGTGCCAGCAGCCCGAAGCCTCTCCGCGGGAGCTCCTACGAGCAGTACTTC. This translates into CASSPKPLRGSSYEQYF.

This rearrangement joins TRBV2 to TRBJ2-7, with no clear D. Germline CDR1 is SNHLY and CDR2 is FYNNEI. Trimming took off 7 bases at V and 1 base at J, with 8 bases between the two ends. CDR3 length: 12 amino acids. The CDR3 protein is CASKRQSYEQYF. The CDR3 nucleotides read TGTGCCAGCAAGAGGCAGTCCTACGAGCAGTACTTC.

This clonotype occurred a few times. The genes are TRBV7-2 and TRBJ2-2; D is uncertain. CDR1 and CDR2 (germline): SGHTA, FQGNSA. This CDR3 spans 16 amino acids. V dropped 1 base and J dropped 12 bases, with 21 bases sitting between them. CDR3 protein: CASSLEGLGPENKLFF. CDR3 nucleotide sequence: TGTGCCAGCAGCTTAGAAGGCCTCGGACCTGAGAACAAGCTGTTTTTT.

This clonotype has a handful of counts. The V and J genes are TRBV7-2 and TRBJ2-1; 11 nucleotides align to TRBD2. V gave up 5 bases and J gave up 11 bases; unmatched junction bases: 17. This CDR3 has 17 amino acids. The germline V gene has CDR1 SGHTA and CDR2 FQGNSA. In DNA, the CDR3 is TGTGCCAGCAGCCCCACTGTAGCGGGGGGGCTGGGGCTTAAGCAGTTCTTC. Its protein is CASSPTVAGGLGLKQFF.

V gene TRBV6-2 or TRBV6-3 combines with J gene TRBJ2-4; no clear D. V was pared by 7 bases and J by 1 base, with 11 bases between. CDR3 size: 14 residues. Germline V CDR1 and CDR2: MNHEY, SVGEGT. The CDR3 region has the DNA TGTGCCAGCACCCAACAAGGGGCCAAAAACATTCAGTACTTC. This encodes CASTQQGAKNIQYF.

The gene calls are TRBV25-1 and TRBJ2-3; TRBD2 is a possible D gene (5 bases). V gave up 6 bases and J gave up 4 bases, with 11 bases separating them. Germline V CDR1 and CDR2: MGHDK, SYGVNS. CDR3 length: 13 amino acids. The CDR3 nucleotides are TGTGCCAGCAGCGCCGTGGGAGCAGATACGCAGTATTTT. Its translation is CASSAVGADTQYF.

This clonotype was counted only a few times. V and J are TRBV12-3 or TRBV12-4 and TRBJ2-2, with D uncertain. V lost 10 bases, J lost 5 bases, and 14 bases lay in between. The CDR3 consists of 13 residues. The CDR3 loop is CATVYTATGELFF. The CDR3 DNA is TGTGCCACGGTCTATACTGCGACCGGGGAGCTGTTTTTT.

Many counts were recorded for this clonotype. The chain recombines TRBV12-3 or TRBV12-4 with TRBJ2-3; unclear D gene. This CDR3 spans 16 amino acids. Trimming took 6 bases from V and 3 from J, leaving 19 bases between them. The CDR3 nucleotides are TGTGCCAGCAGCCACCCGGTGGGTGTTGGGACAGATACGCAGTATTTT. It encodes CASSHPVGVGTDTQYF.

V is TRBV5-1 and J is TRBJ2-1; D perhaps matches TRBD2 (7 bases). The ends were cut back, 0 bases at V and 3 bases at J, with 28 bases in the middle. The germline gives CDR1 SGHRS, CDR2 YFSETQ. The CDR3 totals 21 residues. The CDR3 sequence is CASSLAGGPLLAEMDYNEQFF. Written as DNA, the CDR3 is TGCGCCAGCAGCTTGGCGGGGGGCCCCTTATTGGCGGAGATGGACTACAATGAGCAGTTCTTC.

Only a few counts were recorded for this clonotype. This chain links TRBV5-1 with TRBJ2-7; no clear D gene. This CDR3 region has 11 residues. The V gene's germline CDR1 is SGHRS and CDR2 YFSETQ. V was cut by 5 bases and J by 4 bases, with 7 bases left in between. The CDR3 is CASRKDYEQYF. CDR3 DNA sequence: TGCGCCAGCAGGAAAGATTACGAGCAGTACTTC.

This chain links TRBV6-4 with TRBJ1-1; D uncertain. CDR1 is MRHNA, CDR2 SNTAGT, per germline. Trimming cost V 5 bases and J 0 bases, with 16 bases left between them. The CDR3 length is 16 residues. CDR3 amino acids: CASSTVPTPMNTEAFF. CDR3 nucleotide sequence: TGTGCCAGCAGTACAGTGCCGACCCCTATGAACACTGAAGCTTTCTTT.

There are a few counts of this clonotype. The chain carries TRBV5-1 and TRBJ1-1; D unresolved. This CDR3 comprises 14 residues. Trimming left V 0 bases short and J 3 bases short, with 9 bases between. CDR1 is SGHRS and CDR2 is YFSETQ in the germline V gene. CDR3: CASSLDGRYTEAFF. CDR3 nucleotide sequence: TGCGCCAGCAGCTTGGACGGACGCTACACTGAAGCTTTCTTT.

This clonotype was counted between two and nine times. The genes are TRBV6-4 and TRBJ1-1; tentative D call: TRBD1 (5 bases). Germline values: CDR1 MRHNA, CDR2 SNTAGT. Trimming pared 3 bases from V and 1 base from J, leaving 9 bases between. The CDR3 spans 14 residues. CDR3: CASSDPGGNTEAFF. CDR3 bases: TGTGCCAGCAGTGATCCCGGGGGGAACACTGAAGCTTTCTTT.

This clonotype appeared a few times. The chain employs TRBV6-2 or TRBV6-3 and TRBJ2-1; possible D gene TRBD2, 6 bases. The CDR3 runs to 19 residues. The ends were cut back, 0 bases at V and 0 bases at J, with 18 bases in the middle. Per the germline V gene, CDR1 is MNHEY and CDR2 is SVGEGT. The CDR3 nucleotides are TGTGCCAGCAGTTACTCGATCGTTAGGAGGGCCAGCTCCTACAATGAGCAGTTCTTC. Protein sequence: CASSYSIVRRASSYNEQFF.

In this sample, this clonotype turned up a few times. This chain links TRBV28 with TRBJ1-5, with 9 bases that match TRBD1. The CDR3 contains 15 residues. Losses at the gene ends were 3 bases for V and 6 bases for J; bases not matched to a gene: 6. Germline CDR1 reads MDHEN; CDR2 reads SYDVKM. CDR3 DNA: TGTGCCAGCAGTTTCCCGGGACAGGGTGGTCAGCCCCAGCATTTT. Translated: CASSFPGQGGQPQHF.

The chain has TRBV2 and TRBJ2-5; 9 nucleotides align to TRBD2. Losses at the gene ends were 0 bases for V and 1 base for J; bases not matched to a gene: 3. The length of the CDR3 is 16 residues. CDR1 and CDR2 from the germline V gene are SNHLY and FYNNEI. Here the CDR3 DNA reads TGTGCCAGCAGTGAAGCAGCAGCGGGGGGCCAAGAGACCCAGTACTTC. This translates into CASSEAAAGGQETQYF. The whole variable domain, remainder taken from reference TRBV2 and TRBJ2-5, is EPEVTQTPSHQVTQMGQEVILRCVPISNHLYFYWYRQILGQKVEFLVSFYNNEISEKSEIFDDQFSVERPDGSNFTLKIRSTKLEDSAMYFCASSEAAAGGQETQYFGPGTRLLVL.

This clonotype was counted only a few times. This chain links TRBV7-9 with TRBJ2-3; D may correspond to TRBD1 or TRBD2 (5 bases each). Germline values: CDR1 SEHNR, CDR2 FQNEAQ (reference sequence). The V and J ends lost 4 bases and 8 bases respectively, with 13 bases between them. The CDR3 covers 13 residues. Written as DNA, the CDR3 is TGTGCCAGCAGCTCCTCGGGGCTACCTACGCAGTATTTT. This encodes CASSSSGLPTQYF.

The chain has TRBV4-3 and TRBJ2-7; TRBD2 aligns across 7 bases. Germline V lookup: CDR1 LGHNA, CDR2 YSLEER. The CDR3 consists of 15 residues. The V segment lost 1 base and the J segment 4 bases; nucleotides outside the gene matches: 7. The DNA of the CDR3 is TGCGCCAGCAGCCAAGGTTTGGGGGAGGGGTACGAGCAGTACTTC. Its translation is CASSQGLGEGYEQYF.

This chain joins TRBV27 and TRBJ2-7; 10 bases agree with TRBD1. The CDR3 is 16 amino acids. Germline V gives CDR1 MNHEY, CDR2 SMNVEV (reference sequence). J lost 3 bases, V lost 6 bases, and 11 bases had no gene match. CDR3 amino acids: CASRQKTGTGVYEQYF. The CDR3 DNA reads TGTGCCAGCAGACAAAAAACCGGGACAGGGGTCTACGAGCAGTACTTC.

The chain recombines TRBV4-3 with TRBJ2-1; possibly TRBD2 for D (5 bases). There are 12 residues in the CDR3. V lost 3 bases and J lost 6, with 6 bases in between. Germline V gives CDR1 LGHNA, CDR2 YSLEER. The CDR3 loop is CASSHRGNEQFF. CDR3 coding DNA: TGCGCCAGCAGCCACCGGGGCAATGAGCAGTTCTTC.

Note on this clonotype: An end of the junction differs from the germline gene, which may be a read error. The chain joins TRBV6-1 to TRBJ2-1, with 10 bases identical to TRBD2. This CDR3 is built from 16 residues. The germline V gene has CDR1 MNHNS and CDR2 SASEGT. This chain's CDR3 is CASSKARTSGYNEQFF. Written as DNA, the CDR3 is TGTGCCAGCAGTAAAGCGCGGACTAGCGGTTACAATGAGCAGTTCTTC.